This T cell receptor beta chain was found in a study of identical twins. This clonotype was seen ten or more times. The antigen is unknown. Germline is not matched at one junction end, which may reflect a read error. Study-level points and caveats: A partial confounding effect on zero-insertion analyses could come from invariant MAIT and iNKT cells. Models predicted too little out-of-frame TCR alpha sharing in monozygotic twins. Excess sharing by twins proved weaker in beta out-of-frame sequences.

The germline V gene has CDR1 SGHRS and CDR2 YFSETQ. This CDR3 spans 12 amino acids. TCRdb ran MiXCR on the 5' RACE reads and lists one entry per CDR3 protein. Among 1.5 million to 2 million distinct CDR3 sequences, about 30% were seen once, and the ten largest hold approximately 0.25%. Specimen: cord blood. This chain uses TRBV5-1 with TRBJ2-5, with a weak D call TRBD1 (6 bases). The sequence was collected from a newborn girl in good health. CDR3 nucleotide sequence: TGTGCCAGCAGTTTACAGGGAGAGACCCAGTACTTC. This encodes CASSLQGETQYF. The complete variable domain, with remaining parts taken from reference TRBV5-1 and TRBJ2-5, reads KAGVTQTPRYLIKTRGQQVTLSCSPISGHRSVSWYQQTPGQGLQFLFEYFSETQRNKGNFPGRFSGRQFSNSRSEMNVSTLELGDSALYLCASSLQGETQYFGPGTRLLVL.